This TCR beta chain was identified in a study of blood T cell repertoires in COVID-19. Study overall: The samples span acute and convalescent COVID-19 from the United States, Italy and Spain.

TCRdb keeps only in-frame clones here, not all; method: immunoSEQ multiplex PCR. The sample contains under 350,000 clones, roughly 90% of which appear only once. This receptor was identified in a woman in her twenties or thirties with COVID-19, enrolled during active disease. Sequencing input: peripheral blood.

The chain's CDR3 is CASSLGRTGVDEQFF. The CDR3 region has the DNA TGTGCCAGCAGCTTAGGACGGACAGGGGTTGATGAGCAGTTCTTC. This chain connects TRBV7-9 to TRBJ2-1; 9 nucleotides agree with TRBD1. The CDR3 has 15 amino acids. In germline, CDR1 is SEHNR, CDR2 FQNEAQ (reference sequence). V gave up 1 base and J gave up 8 bases; unmatched junction bases: 6.